The clone carrying this T cell receptor (beta chain) was found many times. Combining a sample-barcoded 5' primer with a J-beta primer mix, a second PCR ran for 7 to 11 cycles. MiXCR was run by TCRdb on the 5' RACE reads, yielding one entry per CDR3 protein. The profile covers 600,000 to 800,000 distinct CDR3 sequences, with 20% to 25% appearing a single time and around 3.4% taken by the ten largest. The sample comes from a study of blood T cells in healthy people across ages. The TCR originated in a man between 70 and 80 years old in good health. Sequencing was done on a sample of blood.

For the CDR3, the DNA is TGCGCCAGCAGCTTGGGGACTAGCGGGAGTCATGAGCAGTTCTTC. Translated: CASSLGTSGSHEQFF. V is TRBV5-1 and J is TRBJ2-1, with 13 bases matching TRBD2. The CDR3 extends over 15 amino acids. The germline gives CDR1 SGHRS, CDR2 YFSETQ. V dropped 0 bases and J dropped 8; count of bases not matched to a gene: 2. Variable domain in full (rest from reference TRBV5-1 and TRBJ2-1): KAGVTQTPRYLIKTRGQQVTLSCSPISGHRSVSWYQQTPGQGLQFLFEYFSETQRNKGNFPGRFSGRQFSNSRSEMNVSTLELGDSALYLCASSLGTSGSHEQFFGPGTRLTVL.